This T cell receptor beta chain is from a study of T cells after yellow fever vaccination. TCRdb reprocessed the 5' RACE reads with MiXCR, giving one entry per CDR3 protein. The repertoire includes hundreds of thousands of distinct CDR3 sequences, about 19% of them detected once, and 18% sits in the top ten. The V gene end was trimmed by 4 bases and the J gene end by 5 bases; junction bases not matched to a gene: 5. CDR1 MNHEY and CDR2 SVGAGI come from the germline V gene. The CDR3 runs 15 residues. This sequence was found in a man aged 18 to 30 who received the YFV17D yellow fever vaccine. The rearrangement joins TRBV6-5 to TRBJ1-2; 12 nucleotides align to TRBD1. The input for sequencing was PBMCs, taken before the yellow fever booster vaccination. Written as DNA, the CDR3 is TGTGCCAGCAGTTTGGGACAGGGGGCCCAGTATGGCTACACCTTC. It translates to CASSLGQGAQYGYTF.